Listed below are T cell receptor beta chains from one sample, sequenced in a study of cytomegalovirus exposure and HLA in healthy donors. The data were produced by immunoSEQ multiplex PCR, yet TCRdb's version contains in-frame clones alone and is incomplete. This table holds roughly 330,000 clones, 87% found once. The sequencing sample was made of PBMCs. These TCRs come from a woman aged 25 to 39 in good health and CMV-seropositive. CDR3s include the opening cysteine and the closing phenylalanine or tryptophan. Fields, in order: V gene, J gene, D gene, clone size, CDR3 protein, CDR3 DNA. A D gene is named only where the DNA matches it firmly. A row's size may be missing; if present it is once, few, many or a size class.

V gene: TRBV5-1
J gene: TRBJ2-1
D gene: TRBD1
clone size: NA
CDR3 protein: CASSLEGGGEQFF
CDR3 DNA: TGCGCCAGCAGCCTCGAAGGGGGCGGGGAGCAGTTCTTC

V gene: TRBV5-1
J gene: TRBJ1-3
D gene: NA
clone size: NA
CDR3 protein: CASSMGNTIYF
CDR3 DNA: TGCGCCAGCAGTATGGGAAACACCATATATTTT

V gene: TRBV6-5
J gene: TRBJ1-2
D gene: TRBD1
clone size: NA
CDR3 protein: CASRYPGTGLYGYTF
CDR3 DNA: TGTGCCAGCAGATACCCCGGGACAGGGTTGTATGGCTACACCTTC

V gene: TRBV27
J gene: TRBJ1-2
D gene: NA
clone size: NA
CDR3 protein: CASSLQGDYGYTF
CDR3 DNA: TGTGCCAGCAGTTTACAGGGAGACTATGGCTACACCTTC

V gene: TRBV19
J gene: TRBJ1-1
D gene: TRBD1
clone size: NA
CDR3 protein: CASSYRGQSEAFF
CDR3 DNA: TGTGCCAGTAGTTACAGGGGGCAAAGTGAAGCTTTCTTT

V gene: TRBV7-9
J gene: TRBJ2-5
D gene: NA
clone size: NA
CDR3 protein: CASSSSEETQYF
CDR3 DNA: TGTGCCAGCAGCAGCTCGGAAGAGACCCAGTACTTC

V gene: TRBV30
J gene: TRBJ2-1
D gene: TRBD2
clone size: NA
CDR3 protein: CAWSPMAGGVYNEQFF
CDR3 DNA: TGTGCCTGGAGCCCTATGGCGGGAGGGGTCTACAATGAGCAGTTCTTC

V gene: TRBV6-5
J gene: TRBJ2-1
D gene: TRBD2
clone size: NA
CDR3 protein: CASTRGGGRYNEQFF
CDR3 DNA: TGTGCCAGCACCCGCGGGGGTGGGCGATACAATGAGCAGTTCTTC

V gene: TRBV2
J gene: TRBJ1-5
D gene: NA
clone size: NA
CDR3 protein: CASRRTDSNQPQHF
CDR3 DNA: TGTGCCAGCCGGAGGACGGATAGCAATCAGCCCCAGCATTTT

V gene: TRBV19
J gene: TRBJ1-5
D gene: NA
clone size: NA
CDR3 protein: CASSTGVLGNQPQHF
CDR3 DNA: TGTGCCAGTAGTACAGGGGTATTGGGGAATCAGCCCCAGCATTTT

V gene: TRBV4-1
J gene: TRBJ2-1
D gene: NA
clone size: NA
CDR3 protein: CASSQTQSSYNEQFF
CDR3 DNA: TGCGCCAGCAGCCAAACCCAGTCCTCCTACAATGAGCAGTTCTTC

V gene: TRBV2
J gene: TRBJ1-6
D gene: TRBD1
clone size: NA
CDR3 protein: CASSTGQGAEWTHSPLHF
CDR3 DNA: TGTGCCAGCTCGACGGGACAGGGGGCAGAGTGGACTCATTCACCCCTCCACTTT

V gene: TRBV4-1
J gene: TRBJ2-3
D gene: NA
clone size: NA
CDR3 protein: CASSQVAVTDTQYF
CDR3 DNA: TGCGCCAGCAGCCAAGTGGCAGTGACAGATACGCAGTATTTT

V gene: TRBV10-3
J gene: TRBJ2-7
D gene: NA
clone size: NA
CDR3 protein: CAIRPQSSYEQYF
CDR3 DNA: TGTGCCATCCGGCCTCAGAGCTCCTACGAGCAGTACTTC

V gene: TRBV4-3
J gene: TRBJ2-1
D gene: TRBD1
clone size: once
CDR3 protein: CASSQEGTGGSGSYNEQFF
CDR3 DNA: TGCGCCAGCAGCCAAGAGGGGACAGGGGGGTCTGGGTCCTACAATGAGCAGTTCTTC

V gene: TRBV7-8
J gene: TRBJ1-5
D gene: NA
clone size: NA
CDR3 protein: CASSFRDQPQHF
CDR3 DNA: TGTGCCAGCAGCTTTAGGGACCAGCCCCAGCATTTT

V gene: TRBV5-1
J gene: TRBJ2-7
D gene: NA
clone size: NA
CDR3 protein: CASSLESGGFSYEQYF
CDR3 DNA: TGCGCCAGCAGCTTGGAGTCCGGGGGATTCTCCTACGAGCAGTACTTC

V gene: TRBV5-4
J gene: TRBJ2-7
D gene: NA
clone size: NA
CDR3 protein: CASNEGGSEQYF
CDR3 DNA: TGTGCCAGCAACGAGGGGGGTAGCGAGCAGTACTTC

V gene: TRBV18
J gene: TRBJ1-5
D gene: TRBD1
clone size: NA
CDR3 protein: CASSLGQGNQPQHF
CDR3 DNA: TGTGCCAGCTCACTCGGACAGGGCAATCAGCCCCAGCATTTT

V gene: TRBV20-1
J gene: TRBJ2-1
D gene: NA
clone size: NA
CDR3 protein: CSARVSEQFF
CDR3 DNA: TGCAGTGCTAGAGTCAGTGAGCAGTTCTTC